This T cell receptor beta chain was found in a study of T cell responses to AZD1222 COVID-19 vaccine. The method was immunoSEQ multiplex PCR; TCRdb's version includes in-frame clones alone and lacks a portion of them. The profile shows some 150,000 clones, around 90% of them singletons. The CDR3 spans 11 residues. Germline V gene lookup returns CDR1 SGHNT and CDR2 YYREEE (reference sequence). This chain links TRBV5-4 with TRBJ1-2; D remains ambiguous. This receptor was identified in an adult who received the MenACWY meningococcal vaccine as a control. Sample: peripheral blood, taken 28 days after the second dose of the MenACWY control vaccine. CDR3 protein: CAHRSNYGYTF. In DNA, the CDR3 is TGTGCGCACCGGTCTAACTATGGCTACACCTTC.